Sequencing of this T cell receptor beta chain was carried out in a study of neurological immune-mediated disorders. Study details: A relapsing-remitting course was seen in about 90% of the roughly 35 multiple sclerosis patients and a secondary progressive course in 3. Study results and caveats: Patients with HTLV-1-associated myelopathy showed the most TCR clonal expansion. Those with multiple sclerosis showed the least, falling below healthy controls. None of the CDR3 amino acid sequences in expanded clones turned up in more than one subject, which points to private repertoires in all groups.

In its sample, this clonotype was seen many times. What it recognizes is unknown. With 10-nucleotide random UMIs, 5'RACE was used to make the cDNA. In TCRdb, the 5' RACE reads were re-called with MiXCR into one record per CDR3 protein. The sample carries under 20,000 distinct CDR3 sequences, about 2.5% recorded once. Trimming cost V 7 bases and J 1 base, with 10 bases left between them. Germline V gives CDR1 SEHNR, CDR2 FQNEAQ (reference sequence). The CDR3 extends over 13 amino acids. The genes are TRBV7-9 and TRBJ1-1, with D possibly TRBD1 on 6 matching bases. What was sequenced was PBMCs. The origin of this receptor is a woman younger than 35 with multiple sclerosis. CDR3 amino acids: CASNRDSNTEAFF. CDR3 nucleotide sequence: TGTGCCAGCAACAGGGATTCGAACACTGAAGCTTTCTTT.